This T cell receptor beta chain was recovered during a study of blood T cell repertoires in COVID-19. Study at large: COVID-19 samples, acute and convalescent, were from the United States, Italy and Spain. T cells, B-cell-depleted T cells, or PBMCs provided the cDNA or gDNA that served as material.

CDR1 and CDR2 from the germline V gene are SGDLS and YYNGEE. The CDR3 is made up of 16 amino acids. V was pared by 6 bases and J by 0 bases, with 13 bases between. Sequencing used immunoSEQ multiplex PCR; TCRdb keeps in-frame clones, though not all of them. The sample carries about 160,000 clones, 85% recorded once. Material: peripheral blood. The V call is TRBV9, the J call TRBJ1-6; no definite D call. The TCR comes from a human donor with acute or convalescent COVID-19. The donor label of this sample is uncertain. The DNA of the CDR3 is TGTGCCAGCACCGCCCTTGAGAGCTCCTATAATTCACCCCTCCACTTT. This codes for CASTALESSYNSPLHF. The full variable domain, in which reference TRBV9 and TRBJ1-6 provide the parts outside the CDR3, is DSGVTQTPKHLITATGQRVTLRCSPRSGDLSVYWYQQSLDQGLQFLIQYYNGEERAKGNILERFSAQQFPDLHSELNLSSLELGDSALYFCASTALESSYNSPLHFGNGTRLTVT.